This T cell receptor beta chain was retrieved from a study of cytomegalovirus exposure and HLA in healthy donors. For this clone: The antigen remains undetermined.

Whole-study results and caveats: TCR beta chain V- and J-gene trimming was linked, in a later analysis, to a missense variant in DCLRE1C.

V lost 2 bases, J lost 11 bases, and 13 bases stayed unmatched. This CDR3 has 15 amino acids. From germline, CDR1 is MNHNS and CDR2 SASEGT. It was with 60 Vbeta and 13 Jbeta primers that the PCR ran. Profiling relied on immunoSEQ multiplex PCR, and the TCRdb table lists in-frame clones only, not all of them. This sample has 95,000 to 100,000 clones, with roughly 70% found just once. The J gene is TRBJ1-1, the V gene TRBV6-1; the match to TRBD1 covers 8 bases. This sequence originates from a man aged 45-65 years in good health and CMV-seronegative. The sequencing input was PBMCs. The CDR3, as DNA: TGTGCCAGCAGTGAACTTATCGGACAGGGCACCCCGGCTTTCTTT. This sequence encodes CASSELIGQGTPAFF.